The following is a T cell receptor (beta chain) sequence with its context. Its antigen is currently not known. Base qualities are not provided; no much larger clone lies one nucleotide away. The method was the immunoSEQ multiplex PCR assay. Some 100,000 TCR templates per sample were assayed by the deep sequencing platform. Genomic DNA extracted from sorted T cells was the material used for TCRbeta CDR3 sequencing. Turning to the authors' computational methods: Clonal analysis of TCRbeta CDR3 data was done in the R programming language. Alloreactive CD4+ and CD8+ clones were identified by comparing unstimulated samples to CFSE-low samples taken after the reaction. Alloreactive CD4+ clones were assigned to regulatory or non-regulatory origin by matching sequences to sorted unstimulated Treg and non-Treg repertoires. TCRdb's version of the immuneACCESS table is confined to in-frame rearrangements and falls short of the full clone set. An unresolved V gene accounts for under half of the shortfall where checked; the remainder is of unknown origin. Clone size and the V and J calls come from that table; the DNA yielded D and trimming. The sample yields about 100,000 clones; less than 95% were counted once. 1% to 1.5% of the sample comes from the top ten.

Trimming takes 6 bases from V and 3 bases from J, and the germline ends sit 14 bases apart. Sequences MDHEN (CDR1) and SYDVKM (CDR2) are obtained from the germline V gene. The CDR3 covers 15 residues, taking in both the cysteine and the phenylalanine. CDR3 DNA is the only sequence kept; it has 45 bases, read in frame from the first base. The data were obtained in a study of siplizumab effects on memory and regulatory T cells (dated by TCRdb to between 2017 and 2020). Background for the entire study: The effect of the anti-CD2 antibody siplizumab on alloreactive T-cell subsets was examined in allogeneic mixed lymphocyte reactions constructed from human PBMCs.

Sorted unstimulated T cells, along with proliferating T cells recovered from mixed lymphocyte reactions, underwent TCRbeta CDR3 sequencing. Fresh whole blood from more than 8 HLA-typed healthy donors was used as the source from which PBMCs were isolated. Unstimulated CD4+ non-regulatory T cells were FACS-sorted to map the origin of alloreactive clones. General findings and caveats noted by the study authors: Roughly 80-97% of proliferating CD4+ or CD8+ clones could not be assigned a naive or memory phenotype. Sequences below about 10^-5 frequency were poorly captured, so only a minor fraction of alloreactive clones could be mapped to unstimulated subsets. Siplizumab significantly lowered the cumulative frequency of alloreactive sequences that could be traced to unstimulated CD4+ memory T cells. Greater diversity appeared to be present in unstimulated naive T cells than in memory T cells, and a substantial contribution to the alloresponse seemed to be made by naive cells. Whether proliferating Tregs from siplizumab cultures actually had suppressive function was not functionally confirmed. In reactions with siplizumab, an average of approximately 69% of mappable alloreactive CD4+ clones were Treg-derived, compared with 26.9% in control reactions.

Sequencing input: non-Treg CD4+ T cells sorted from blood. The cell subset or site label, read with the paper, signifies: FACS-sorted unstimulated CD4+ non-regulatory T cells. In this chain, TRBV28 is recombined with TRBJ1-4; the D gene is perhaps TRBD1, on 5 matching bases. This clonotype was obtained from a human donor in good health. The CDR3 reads CASRDSGRPNEKLFF. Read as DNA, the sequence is TGTGCCAGCAGAGACTCAGGGCGTCCTAATGAAAAACTGTTTTTT.